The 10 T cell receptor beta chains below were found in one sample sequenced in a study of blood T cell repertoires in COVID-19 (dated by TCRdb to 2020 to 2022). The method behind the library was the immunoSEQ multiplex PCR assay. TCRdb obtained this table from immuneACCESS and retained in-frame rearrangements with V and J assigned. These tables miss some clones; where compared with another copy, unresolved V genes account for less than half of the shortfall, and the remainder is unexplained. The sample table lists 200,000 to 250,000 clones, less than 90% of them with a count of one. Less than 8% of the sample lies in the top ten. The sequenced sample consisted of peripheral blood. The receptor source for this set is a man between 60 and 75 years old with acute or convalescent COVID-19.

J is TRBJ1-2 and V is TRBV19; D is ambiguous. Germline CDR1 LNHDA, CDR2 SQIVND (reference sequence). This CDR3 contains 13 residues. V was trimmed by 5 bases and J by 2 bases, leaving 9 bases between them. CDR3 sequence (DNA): TGTGCCAGTAGTGACGACGGGAACTATGGCTACACCTTC. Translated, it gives CASSDDGNYGYTF.

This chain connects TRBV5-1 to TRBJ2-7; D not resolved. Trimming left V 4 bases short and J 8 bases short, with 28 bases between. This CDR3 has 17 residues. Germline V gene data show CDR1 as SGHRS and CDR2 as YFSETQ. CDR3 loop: CASSPQDVGSRTGKQYF. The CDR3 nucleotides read TGCGCCAGCAGCCCCCAGGATGTAGGCAGTCGAACTGGCAAGCAGTACTTC.

The CDR3 loop is CASSPARVNTGELFF. CDR3 bases: TGTGCCAGCAGCCCCGCCAGGGTCAACACCGGGGAGCTGTTTTTT. The rearrangement uses TRBV7-2 and TRBJ2-2; a weak D match, TRBD1 (5 bases). V was cut by 5 bases and J by 2 bases, with 12 bases left in between. The CDR3 is made up of 15 amino acids. The germline CDR1 and CDR2 sequences are SGHTA and FQGNSA. Drawing the rest from reference TRBV7-2 and TRBJ2-2, the complete variable domain is GAGVSQSPSNKVTEKGKDVELRCDPISGHTALYWYRQSLGQGLEFLIYFQGNSAPDKSGLPSDRFSAERTGGSVSTLTIQRTQQEDSAVYLCASSPARVNTGELFFGEGSRLTVL.

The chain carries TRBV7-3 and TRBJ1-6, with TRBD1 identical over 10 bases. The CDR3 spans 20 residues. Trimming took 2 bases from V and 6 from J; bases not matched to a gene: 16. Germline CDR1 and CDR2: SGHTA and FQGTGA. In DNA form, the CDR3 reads TGTGCCAGCAGCTTATGGGTGGTCGCTATCCGGGACAGGGGTAATTCACCCCTCCACTTT. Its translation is CASSLWVVAIRDRGNSPLHF.

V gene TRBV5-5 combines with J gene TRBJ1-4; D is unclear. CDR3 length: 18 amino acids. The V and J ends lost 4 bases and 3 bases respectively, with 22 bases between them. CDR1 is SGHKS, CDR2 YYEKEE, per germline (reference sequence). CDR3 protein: CASSVTGSPLPPNEKLFF. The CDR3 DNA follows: TGTGCCAGCAGCGTCACCGGGTCCCCTTTGCCCCCTAATGAAAAACTGTTTTTT. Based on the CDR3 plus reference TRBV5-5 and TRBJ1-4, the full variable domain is DAGVTQSPTHLIKTRGQQVTLRCSPISGHKSVSWYQQVLGQGPQFIFQYYEKEERGRGNFPDRFSARQFPNYSSELNVNALLLGDSALYLCASSVTGSPLPPNEKLFFGSGTQLSVL.

CDR3 sequence (DNA): TGTGCCAGCAGCGTAGCACTAAGGGCTAGCGGGATCCCCGGGGAGCTGTTTTTT. Translated: CASSVALRASGIPGELFF. This sequence joins TRBV9 and TRBJ2-2, with 9 bases fitting TRBD2. This CDR3 is built from 18 residues. The germline V gene has CDR1 SGDLS and CDR2 YYNGEE. V gave up 0 bases and J gave up 6 bases; unmatched junction bases: 12.

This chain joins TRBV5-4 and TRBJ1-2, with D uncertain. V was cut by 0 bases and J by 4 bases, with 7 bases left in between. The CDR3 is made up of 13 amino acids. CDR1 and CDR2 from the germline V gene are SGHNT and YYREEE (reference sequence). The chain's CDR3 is CASSLVSGYGYTF. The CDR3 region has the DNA TGTGCCAGCAGCTTGGTATCGGGCTATGGCTACACCTTC.

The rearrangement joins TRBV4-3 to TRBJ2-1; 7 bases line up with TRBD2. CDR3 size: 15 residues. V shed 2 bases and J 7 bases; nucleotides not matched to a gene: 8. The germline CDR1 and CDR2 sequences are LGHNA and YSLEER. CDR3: CASSQQAGITNEQFF. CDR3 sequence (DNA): TGCGCCAGCAGCCAACAAGCGGGAATAACGAATGAGCAGTTCTTC.

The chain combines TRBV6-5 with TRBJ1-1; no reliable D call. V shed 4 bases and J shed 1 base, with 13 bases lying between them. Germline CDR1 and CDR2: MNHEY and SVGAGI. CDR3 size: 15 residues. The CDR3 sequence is CASSFKDNSNTEAFF. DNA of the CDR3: TGTGCCAGCAGTTTTAAAGACAACTCGAACACTGAAGCTTTCTTT.

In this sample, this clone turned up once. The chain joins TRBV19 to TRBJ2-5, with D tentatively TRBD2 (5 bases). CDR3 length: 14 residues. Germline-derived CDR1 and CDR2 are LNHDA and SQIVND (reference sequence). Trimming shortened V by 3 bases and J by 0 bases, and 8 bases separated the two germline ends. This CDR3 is CASSMPGNQETQYF. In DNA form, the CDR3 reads TGTGCCAGTAGTATGCCGGGGAACCAAGAGACCCAGTACTTC.